This TCR beta chain emerged from a study of Graves' ophthalmopathy and Graves' hyperthyroidism. CDR1 ENHRY and CDR2 SYGVKD come from the germline V gene. The CDR3 length is 13 residues. V was trimmed by 0 bases and J by 9 bases, leaving 9 bases between them. TCR beta CDR3 regions were amplified from RNA transcripts. Second-round multiplex PCR came after first-round RT-PCR with HTBI primers. TCRdb used MiXCR to reprocess the multiplex PCR reads, holding one entry per CDR3 protein. This sample yields 900,000 to 1,200,000 distinct CDR3 sequences, of which approximately 35% are seen a single time; around 10% belongs to the top ten. Hyperthyroidism patients had new diagnoses, durations under 2 months, and ages of 18 to 65. A diagnosis was made from clinical symptoms together with serum thyroxine, TRAb, thyroid ultrasound and orbital computed tomography. Study-level findings and limits: The majority of expanded thyroid clonotypes above 0.001 frequency also occurred in blood. Sensitivity of about 67% and specificity of about 72% were achieved by the model that predicted ophthalmopathy progression.

This clonotype was counted at least ten times. Its specificity is unknown. This receptor was taken from an adult man with Graves' hyperthyroidism. J is TRBJ1-5 and V is TRBV10-3; D remains unclear. The sequencing sample was made of peripheral blood or thyroid tissue (not recorded which). CDR3 region: CAISESMSLPQHF. The CDR3, as DNA: TGTGCCATCAGTGAGTCGATGAGTCTGCCCCAGCATTTT.